One T cell receptor (beta chain) is described in this entry. V lost 1 base to trimming and J lost 7 bases; unmatched junction nucleotides: 0. The CDR3 has 13 residues. Germline-derived CDR1 and CDR2 are LGHNA and YSLEER. Here immunoSEQ multiplex PCR was the method, and the copy in TCRdb shows in-frame clones only, minus some. The sample carries about half a million clones, 80% to 90% recorded once. The data derive from a study of blood T cell repertoires in COVID-19. The chain couples TRBV4-3 to TRBJ2-2; 7 positions agree with TRBD2. Sequencing was performed on peripheral blood. The TCR originated in a human donor in a cohort sampled during active COVID-19. In DNA, the CDR3 is TGCGCCAGCAGCCAAGGGACTAGCGGGGAGCTGTTTTTT. Translating it yields CASSQGTSGELFF.